These 26 T cell receptor beta chains were sequenced from one sample in a study of CD8+ T cells in alopecia areata. cDNA prepared by RNA extraction and subsequent reverse transcription served as the template for sequencing. Assay used: immunoSEQ multiplex PCR; TCRdb lists only in-frame clones, some missing. The sample has 200,000 to 250,000 clones; around 66% are singletons. Treatment: oral pan-JAK inhibitor, 5-10 mg twice daily. Sample: CD4+ T cells sorted from blood, taken at week 4, from a patient treated with tofacitinib. The source is a human donor with alopecia areata.

The genes are TRBV6-6 and TRBJ1-5; no clear D gene. This CDR3 has 11 amino acids. Trimming took 6 bases from V and 8 from J, leaving 8 bases between them. CDR1 MNHNY and CDR2 SVGAGI come from the germline V gene (reference sequence). The CDR3 protein is CASSPGEPQHF. As DNA, the CDR3 is TGTGCCAGCAGCCCGGGAGAGCCCCAGCATTTT.

The rearrangement uses TRBV2 and TRBJ1-6; 10 bases line up with TRBD1. Germline V gene lookup returns CDR1 SNHLY and CDR2 FYNNEI. V trimming: 7 bases; J trimming: 5 bases; junction bases outside the gene matches: 5. The CDR3 has 15 amino acids. The CDR3: CASTTGQGDNSPLHF. In nucleotides, the CDR3 is TGTGCCAGCACCACTGGACAGGGGGATAATTCACCCCTCCACTTT.

The rearrangement links TRBV29-1 to TRBJ2-7, with D perhaps matching TRBD2 (7 bases). The V gene lost 0 bases and the J gene lost 6 bases, with 12 bases spanning the gap. CDR3 size: 13 residues. From germline, CDR1 is SQVTM and CDR2 ANQGSEA. CDR3 DNA sequence: TGCAGCGTTGAAGATCTTAGGGGGGGCGAGCAGTACTTC. Translation: CSVEDLRGGEQYF.

In this sample, this clone turned up a few times. This chain connects TRBV6-6 to TRBJ1-5, with D tentatively TRBD1 (6 bases). The germline V gene encodes CDR1 MNHNY and CDR2 SVGAGI (reference sequence). The V end lost 10 bases, the J end lost 1 base, and 11 bases lay between the germline ends. CDR3 length equals 13 residues. The CDR3 region is CATTGHSNQPQHF. As DNA, the CDR3 is TGTGCCACCACGGGACACAGCAATCAGCCCCAGCATTTT.

In this sample, this clone turned up a few times. The rearrangement uses TRBV7-9 and TRBJ1-6, with 7 bases fitting TRBD1. Germline values: CDR1 SEHNR, CDR2 FQNEAQ (reference sequence). The CDR3 totals 13 residues. Losses at the gene ends were 5 bases for V and 10 bases for J; bases not matched to a gene: 5. The DNA of the CDR3 is TGTGCCAGCAGCCCCCGACAGGGATCACCCCTCCACTTT. It codes for CASSPRQGSPLHF.

This clone was counted between two and nine times. The chain recombines TRBV9 with TRBJ2-5; 7 bases map to TRBD1. The CDR3 has 15 residues. With 0 bases clipped from V and 1 base from J, the junction kept 3 bases outside the gene matches. Germline CDR1 and CDR2: SGDLS and YYNGEE. CDR3 DNA sequence: TGTGCCAGCAGCGTAGCTACAGGGGCCCAAGAGACCCAGTACTTC. This sequence encodes CASSVATGAQETQYF.

This clone came up many times. This chain uses TRBV21-1 with TRBJ1-5. TRBV21-1 is shown as a pseudogene. CDR3 length equals 12 residues. The CDR3 is CASTEKRQPQHF. The DNA for the CDR3 is TGTGCCAGCACCGAGAAGAGACAGCCCCAGCATTTT.

Note on this clone: At one boundary the junction diverges from the germline segment, which might be a read error. In DNA, the CDR3 is TGCGCCAGCAGTGACACTGCGAAGCCCCAGGGATCCTCCAATGAGCAGTTCTTC. It codes for CASSDTAKPQGSSNEQFF. The chain uses TRBV5-1 and TRBJ2-1, with a tentative D call TRBD1 (5 bases). Germline assignment: CDR1 SGHRS and CDR2 YFSETQ. The CDR3 totals 18 residues. The full variable domain, completed using reference TRBV5-1 and TRBJ2-1, is KAGVTQTPRYLIKTRGQQVTLSCSPISGHRSVSWYQQTPGQGLQFLFEYFSETQRNKGNFPGRFSGRQFSNSRSEMNVSTLELGDSALYLCASSDTAKPQGSSNEQFFGPGTRLTVL.

The chain uses TRBV27 and TRBJ1-6; 7 nucleotides match TRBD1. This CDR3 region has 14 residues. V lost 6 bases and J lost 10; bases outside the gene matches: 9. Germline CDR1 reads MNHEY; CDR2 reads SMNVEV (reference sequence). CDR3 bases: TGTGCCAGCAGCAGGGGGATAATCGAGTCACCCCTCCACTTT. It codes for CASSRGIIESPLHF.

V usage is TRBV19 and J usage is TRBJ1-1; D is possibly TRBD1 (5 bases). CDR3 length equals 13 residues. CDR1 LNHDA and CDR2 SQIVND come from the germline V gene (reference sequence). V gave up 3 bases and J gave up 4 bases, with 9 bases separating them. CDR3 nucleotides: TGTGCCAGTAGTATCAGGGACCTCACTGAAGCTTTCTTT. Its translation: CASSIRDLTEAFF. The whole variable domain, remainder taken from reference TRBV19 and TRBJ1-1, is DGGITQSPKYLFRKEGQNVTLSCEQNLNHDAMYWYRQDPGQGLRLIYYSQIVNDFQKGDIAEGYSVSREKKESFPLTVTSAQKNPTAFYLCASSIRDLTEAFFGQGTRLTVV.

The rearrangement uses TRBV19 and TRBJ2-3; TRBD2 agrees at 8 bases. The CDR3 runs 16 residues. Germline V gives CDR1 LNHDA, CDR2 SQIVND (reference sequence). V was pared by 5 bases and J by 5 bases, with 12 bases of the junction left unmatched. CDR3 DNA: TGTGCCAGTAGTTTCCCGGGACTAGGGTTGATAGATACGCAGTATTTT. Translating gives CASSFPGLGLIDTQYF.

This chain links TRBV27 with TRBJ2-3; 8 bases agree with TRBD2. Germline V gene sequence: CDR1 MNHEY, CDR2 SMNVEV (reference sequence). Trimming at V came to 5 bases and at J to 6 bases, leaving 16 bases not matched to a gene. The CDR3 totals 17 residues. CDR3: CASSPLSWAGGSDTQYF. The CDR3 DNA reads as TGTGCCAGCAGTCCGCTCAGTTGGGCGGGGGGTTCTGATACGCAGTATTTT.

The chain employs TRBV30 and TRBJ2-2, with a tentative D call TRBD1 (5 bases). This CDR3 comprises 12 residues. V dropped 5 bases and J dropped 3 bases, with 7 bases sitting between them. Per the germline V gene, CDR1 is GTSNPN and CDR2 is SVGIG (reference sequence). The CDR3 reads CAWSRDTGELFF. The CDR3 DNA sequence: TGTGCCTGGTCCAGGGACACCGGGGAGCTGTTTTTT.

This clone was recorded a few times. The same CDR3 also results from other DNA sequences found in this sample. J is TRBJ2-7 and V is TRBV4-1; D not certain. Germline V gene sequence: CDR1 MGHRA, CDR2 YSYEKL. Trimming shortened V by 1 base and J by 0 bases, and 4 bases separated the two germline ends. CDR3 length equals 13 residues. The chain's CDR3 is CASSQGSSYEQYF. The CDR3 DNA follows: TGCGCCAGCAGCCAAGGTAGCTCCTACGAGCAGTACTTC.

In the case of this clone: This CDR3 is also generated by other DNA sequences in the sample. The V gene is TRBV29-1, the J gene TRBJ2-1; a weak D match, TRBD2 (5 bases). This CDR3 has 13 residues. V lost 7 bases and J 0 bases, leaving 10 bases between the germline ends. Germline V gene data show CDR1 as SQVTM and CDR2 as ANQGSEA. The CDR3 region has the DNA TGCAGCGCGACTGGGAGCTCCTACAATGAGCAGTTCTTC. Its translation is CSATGSSYNEQFF.

This chain links TRBV7-9 with TRBJ2-7, with 9 bases that match TRBD1. Trimming cost V 6 bases and J 5 bases; bases outside gene matches: 5. The CDR3 has 13 amino acids. Germline-derived CDR1 and CDR2 are SEHNR and FQNEAQ (reference sequence). The CDR3 sequence is CASSQTGGDEQYF. The CDR3 DNA follows: TGTGCCAGCAGTCAAACAGGGGGCGACGAGCAGTACTTC.

The rearrangement joins TRBV6-5 to TRBJ2-4; TRBD1 matches 7 bases. CDR1 is MNHEY, CDR2 SVGAGI, per germline. This CDR3 is built from 13 residues. V shed 6 bases and J 6 bases; nucleotides not matched to a gene: 5. CDR3 nucleotide sequence: TGTGCCAGCAGCCAGGGGGACCTAAACATTCAGTACTTC. This translates into CASSQGDLNIQYF.

This clone was counted only a few times. The same CDR3 can be traced to other DNA sequences in this sample. V usage is TRBV20-1 and J usage is TRBJ2-5; D call uncertain. This CDR3 has 11 residues. Germline V gene lookup returns CDR1 DFQATT and CDR2 SNEGSKA (reference sequence). Trimming pared 0 bases from V and 5 bases from J, leaving 4 bases between. CDR3 residues: CSAREGETQYF. CDR3 DNA: TGCAGTGCTAGAGAGGGGGAGACCCAGTACTTC.

The chain employs TRBV5-1 and TRBJ2-7, with D uncertain. There are 15 residues in the CDR3. The germline gives CDR1 SGHRS, CDR2 YFSETQ. V was shortened by 0 bases and J by 7 bases, with 17 bases between the two germline ends. The DNA for the CDR3 is TGCGCCAGCAGCTTGGGTGGAGTCCGTGCGTTAGAGCAGTACTTC. Amino acid sequence: CASSLGGVRALEQYF.

Concerning this clone: The sample contains more than one DNA sequence encoding this CDR3. The chain joins TRBV11-2 to TRBJ2-5, with D unresolved. V shed 0 bases and J shed 2 bases, with 4 bases lying between them. The CDR3 length is 13 residues. CDR1 is SGHAT, CDR2 FQNNGV, per germline. DNA for the CDR3: TGTGCCAGCAGCTTAGAACCACAAGAGACCCAGTACTTC. Its translation is CASSLEPQETQYF.

This clone has a handful of counts. The chain joins TRBV2 to TRBJ2-1; 9 bases line up with TRBD1. Germline-derived CDR1 and CDR2 are SNHLY and FYNNEI. Trimming took 9 bases from V and 4 from J; bases not matched to a gene: 10. The CDR3 has 15 amino acids. The CDR3 nucleotides read TGTGCCAGTGCTCCGGGACAGGGCGTGTACAATGAGCAGTTCTTC. It codes for CASAPGQGVYNEQFF.

CDR3: CASRRQGGEQYF. The CDR3 DNA sequence: TGTGCCAGCAGAAGACAGGGAGGCGAGCAGTACTTC. V and J are TRBV2 and TRBJ2-7, with a weak D call TRBD1 (7 bases). The CDR3 contains 12 residues. Germline V gene lookup returns CDR1 SNHLY and CDR2 FYNNEI. Trimming removed 6 bases at V and 6 bases at J, with 12 bases between.

This clone was seen more than once but under ten times. The chain joins TRBV29-1 to TRBJ2-5; perhaps TRBD2 as D (5 bases). The germline V and J ends were trimmed by 7 bases and 4 bases, with 16 bases remaining between them. There are 13 residues in the CDR3. CDR1 is SQVTM and CDR2 is ANQGSEA in the germline V gene. Here the CDR3 reads CSATDQEVETQYF. The CDR3 nucleotides read TGCAGCGCTACCGACCAGGAGGTAGAGACCCAGTACTTC.

The chain uses TRBV19 and TRBJ2-5; no firm D call. V was cut by 5 bases and J by 5 bases, with 9 bases left in between. The CDR3 extends over 12 amino acids. CDR1 LNHDA and CDR2 SQIVND come from the germline V gene (reference sequence). Written as DNA, the CDR3 is TGTGCCAGTAGTCACAAGGGCGAGACCCAGTACTTC. It translates to CASSHKGETQYF. The full variable domain, with the rest looked up from reference TRBV19 and TRBJ2-5, is DGGITQSPKYLFRKEGQNVTLSCEQNLNHDAMYWYRQDPGQGLRLIYYSQIVNDFQKGDIAEGYSVSREKKESFPLTVTSAQKNPTAFYLCASSHKGETQYFGPGTRLLVL.

The chain uses TRBV7-2 and TRBJ1-5; D gene ambiguous. This CDR3 is 12 amino acids long. Germline V gives CDR1 SGHTA, CDR2 FQGNSA. The V end lost 3 bases, the J end lost 3 bases, and 3 bases lay between the germline ends. The CDR3: CASSFPNQPQHF. The CDR3 DNA is TGTGCCAGCAGCTTCCCCAATCAGCCCCAGCATTTT.

V gene TRBV4-2 combines with J gene TRBJ2-5; D is unresolved. There are 14 residues in the CDR3. The V gene lost 0 bases and the J gene lost 9 bases, with 14 bases spanning the gap. CDR1 LGHNA and CDR2 YNFKEQ come from the germline V gene. CDR3 protein: CASSQDLALGSQYF. The CDR3 DNA follows: TGTGCCAGCAGCCAAGATTTGGCCCTTGGGTCCCAGTACTTC.